The present T cell receptor beta chain was sequenced within a study of T cell responses to AZD1222 COVID-19 vaccine. Trimming left V 1 base short and J 1 base short, with 10 bases between. CDR1 and CDR2 from the germline V gene are SGHTA and FQGNSA. There are 15 residues in the CDR3. A word on this clone: The antigen remains unidentified.

Study findings and constraints: Increased Spike-specific TCR breadth and depth were observed after two AZD1222 doses. Just a handful of AZD1222 recipients were seropositive at baseline. Donors, mostly white British, included more females; clonal diversity was possibly underestimated. After the peak T cell response, and only then, were repertoires sampled.

The method was immunoSEQ multiplex PCR; TCRdb's version includes in-frame clones alone and lacks a portion of them. The profile shows 95,000 to 150,000 clones, around 91% of them singletons. The rearrangement uses TRBV7-2 and TRBJ1-1; D unclear. The source of this sequence is an adult in good health. This specimen was peripheral blood, taken on day 0 of MenACWY control vaccination. The CDR3 nucleotides are TGTGCCAGCAGCTTAGGAGGTCGGCGGAACACTGAAGCTTTCTTT. As protein: CASSLGGRRNTEAFF.